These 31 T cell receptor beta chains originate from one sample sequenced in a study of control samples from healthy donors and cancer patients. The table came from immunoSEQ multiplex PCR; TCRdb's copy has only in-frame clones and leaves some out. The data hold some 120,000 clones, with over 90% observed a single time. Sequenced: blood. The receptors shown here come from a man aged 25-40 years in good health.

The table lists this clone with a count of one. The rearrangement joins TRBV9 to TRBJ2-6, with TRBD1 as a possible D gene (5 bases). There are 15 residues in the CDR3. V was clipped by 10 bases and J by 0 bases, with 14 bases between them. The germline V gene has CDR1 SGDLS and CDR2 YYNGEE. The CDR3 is CASRGSSSGANVLTF. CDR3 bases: TGTGCCTCTAGGGGCAGTAGCTCTGGGGCCAACGTCCTGACTTTC.

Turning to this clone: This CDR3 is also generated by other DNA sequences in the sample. CDR3 sequence reads: CATSDTRNLMETQYF. For the CDR3, the DNA is TGTGCCACCAGTGATACACGGAACCTCATGGAAACGCAGTATTTT. The J gene is TRBJ2-3, the V gene TRBV24-1; D remains unclear. The CDR3 is 15 amino acids. V shed 3 bases and J shed 9 bases, with 18 bases lying between them. The germline CDR1 and CDR2 sequences are KGHDR and SFDVKD.

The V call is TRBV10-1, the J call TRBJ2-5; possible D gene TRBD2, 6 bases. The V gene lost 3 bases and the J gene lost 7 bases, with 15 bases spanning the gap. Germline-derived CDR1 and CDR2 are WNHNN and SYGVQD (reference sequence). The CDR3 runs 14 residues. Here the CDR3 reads CASSDSRLGGTQYF. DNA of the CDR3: TGCGCCAGCAGTGACTCTCGACTGGGGGGGACCCAGTACTTC.

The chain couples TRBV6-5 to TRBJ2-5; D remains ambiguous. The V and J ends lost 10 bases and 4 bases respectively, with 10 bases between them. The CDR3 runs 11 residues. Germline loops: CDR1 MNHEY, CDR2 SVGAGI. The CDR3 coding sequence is TGTGCCACTCGCCCAAGAGAGACCCAGTACTTC. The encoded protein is CATRPRETQYF.

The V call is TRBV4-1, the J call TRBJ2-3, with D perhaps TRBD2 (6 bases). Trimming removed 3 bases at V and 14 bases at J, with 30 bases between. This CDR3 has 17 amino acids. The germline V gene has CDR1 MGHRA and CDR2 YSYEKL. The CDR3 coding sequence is TGCGCCAGCAGCCACTTGCCTGAGGGGAGGACTCCAAACGGGCGGTATTTT. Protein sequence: CASSHLPEGRTPNGRYF.

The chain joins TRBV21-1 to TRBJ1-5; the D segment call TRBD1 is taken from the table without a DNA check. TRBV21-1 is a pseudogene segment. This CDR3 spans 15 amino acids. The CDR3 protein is CASTNTGHSNQPQHF. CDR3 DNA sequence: TGTGCCAGCACCAACACAGGACATAGCAATCAGCCCCAGCATTTT.

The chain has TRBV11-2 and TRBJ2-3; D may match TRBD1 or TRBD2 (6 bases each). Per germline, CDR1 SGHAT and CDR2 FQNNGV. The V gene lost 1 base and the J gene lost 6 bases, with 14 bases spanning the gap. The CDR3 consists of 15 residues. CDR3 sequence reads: CASSLGGDGGDTQYF. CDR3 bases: TGTGCCAGCAGCTTAGGCGGGGACGGGGGCGATACGCAGTATTTT.

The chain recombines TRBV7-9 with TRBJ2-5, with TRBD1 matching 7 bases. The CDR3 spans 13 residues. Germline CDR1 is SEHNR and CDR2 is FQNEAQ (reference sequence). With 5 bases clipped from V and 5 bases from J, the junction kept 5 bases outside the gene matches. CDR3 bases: TGTGCCAGCAGCCCGGACAGGTTGGAGACCCAGTACTTC. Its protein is CASSPDRLETQYF. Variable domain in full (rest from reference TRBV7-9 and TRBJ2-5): DTGVSQNPRHKITKRGQNVTFRCDPISEHNRLYWYRQTLGQGPEFLTYFQNEAQLEKSRLLSDRFSAERPKGSFSTLEIQRTEQGDSAMYLCASSPDRLETQYFGPGTRLLVL.

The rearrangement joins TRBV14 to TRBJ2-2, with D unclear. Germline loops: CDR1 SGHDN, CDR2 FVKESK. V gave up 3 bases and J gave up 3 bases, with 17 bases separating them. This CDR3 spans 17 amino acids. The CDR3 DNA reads TGTGCCAGCAGCCACCCTGGGGAACAAGGCCACACCGGGGAGCTGTTTTTT. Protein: CASSHPGEQGHTGELFF. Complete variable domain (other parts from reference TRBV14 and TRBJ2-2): EAGVTQFPSHSVIEKGQTVTLRCDPISGHDNLYWYRRVMGKEIKFLLHFVKESKQDESGMPNNRFLAERTGGTYSTLKVQPAELEDSGVYFCASSHPGEQGHTGELFFGEGSRLTVL.

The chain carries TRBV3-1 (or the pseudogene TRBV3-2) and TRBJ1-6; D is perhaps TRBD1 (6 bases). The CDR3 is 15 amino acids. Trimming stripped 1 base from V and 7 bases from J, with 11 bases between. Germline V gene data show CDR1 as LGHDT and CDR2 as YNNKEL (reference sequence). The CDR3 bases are TGTGCCAGCAGCCAAGGGACAGCTATAAATTCACCCCTCCACTTT. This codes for CASSQGTAINSPLHF.

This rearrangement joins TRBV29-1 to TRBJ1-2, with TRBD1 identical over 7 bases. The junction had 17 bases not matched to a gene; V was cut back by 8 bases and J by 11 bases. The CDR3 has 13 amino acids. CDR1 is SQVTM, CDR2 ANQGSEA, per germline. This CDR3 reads CSFHSGQALGYTF. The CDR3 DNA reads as TGCAGCTTCCACTCCGGACAGGCCCTAGGGTACACCTTC.

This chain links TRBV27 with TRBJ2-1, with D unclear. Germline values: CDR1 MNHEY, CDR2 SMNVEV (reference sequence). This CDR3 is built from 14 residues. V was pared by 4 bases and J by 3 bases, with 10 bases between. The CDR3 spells CASSSLPGYNEQFF. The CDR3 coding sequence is TGTGCCAGCAGTTCCCTCCCGGGCTACAATGAGCAGTTCTTC.

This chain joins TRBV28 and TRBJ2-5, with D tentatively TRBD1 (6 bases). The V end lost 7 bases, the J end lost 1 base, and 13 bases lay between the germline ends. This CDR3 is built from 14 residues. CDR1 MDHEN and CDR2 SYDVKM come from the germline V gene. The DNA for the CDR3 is TGTGCCAGCAATTCTGGACAGCTCCAAGAGACCCAGTACTTC. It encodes CASNSGQLQETQYF.

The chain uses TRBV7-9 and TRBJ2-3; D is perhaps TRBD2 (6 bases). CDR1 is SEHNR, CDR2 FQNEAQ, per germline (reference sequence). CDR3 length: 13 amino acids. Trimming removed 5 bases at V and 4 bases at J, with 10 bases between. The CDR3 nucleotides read TGTGCCAGCAGCCGGGACTCGTCAGATACGCAGTATTTT. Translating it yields CASSRDSSDTQYF.

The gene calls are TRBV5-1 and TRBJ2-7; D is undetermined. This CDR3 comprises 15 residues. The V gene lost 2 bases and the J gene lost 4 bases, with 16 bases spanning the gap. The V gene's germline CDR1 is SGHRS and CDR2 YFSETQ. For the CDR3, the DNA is TGCGCCAGCAGCTTCCGGGCCCCGGATTTATACGAGCAGTACTTC. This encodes CASSFRAPDLYEQYF.

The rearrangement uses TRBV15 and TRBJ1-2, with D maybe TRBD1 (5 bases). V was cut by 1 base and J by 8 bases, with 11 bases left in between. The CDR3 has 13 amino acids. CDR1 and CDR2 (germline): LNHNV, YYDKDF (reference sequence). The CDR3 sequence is CATSRVGAGGYTF. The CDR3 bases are TGTGCCACCAGCAGAGTAGGGGCGGGGGGCTACACCTTC.

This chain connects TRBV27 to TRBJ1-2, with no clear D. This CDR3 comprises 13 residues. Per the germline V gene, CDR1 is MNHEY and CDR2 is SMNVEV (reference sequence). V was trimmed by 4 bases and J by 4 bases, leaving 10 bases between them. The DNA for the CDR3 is TGTGCCAGCAGTTGGGGTGCATCCTATGGCTACACCTTC. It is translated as CASSWGASYGYTF.

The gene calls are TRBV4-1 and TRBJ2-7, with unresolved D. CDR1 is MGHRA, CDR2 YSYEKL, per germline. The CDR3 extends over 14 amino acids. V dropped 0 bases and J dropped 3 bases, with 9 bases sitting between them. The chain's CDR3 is CASSQDDRNYEQYF. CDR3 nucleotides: TGCGCCAGCAGCCAAGACGATAGGAACTACGAGCAGTACTTC.

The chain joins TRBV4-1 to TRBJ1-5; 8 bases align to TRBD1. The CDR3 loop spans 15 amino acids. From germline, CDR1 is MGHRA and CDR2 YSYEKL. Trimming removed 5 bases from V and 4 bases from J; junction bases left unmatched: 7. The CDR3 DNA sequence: TGCGCCAGCAGCTCAGACAGGGGCGGGAATCAGCCCCAGCATTTT. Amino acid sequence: CASSSDRGGNQPQHF.

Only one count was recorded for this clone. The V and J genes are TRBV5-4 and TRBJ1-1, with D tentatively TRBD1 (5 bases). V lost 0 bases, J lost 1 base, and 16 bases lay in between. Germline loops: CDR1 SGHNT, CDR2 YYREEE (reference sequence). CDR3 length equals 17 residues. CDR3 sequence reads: CASSLGARRQGNTEAFF. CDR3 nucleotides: TGTGCCAGCAGCTTGGGGGCCCGTCGGCAGGGGAACACTGAAGCTTTCTTT.

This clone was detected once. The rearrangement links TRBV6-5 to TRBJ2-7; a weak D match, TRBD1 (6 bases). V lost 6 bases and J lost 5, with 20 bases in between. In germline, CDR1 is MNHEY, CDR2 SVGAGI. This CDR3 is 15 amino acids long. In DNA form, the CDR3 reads TGTGCCAGCAGCCCCTACAGGGTCCCTCGGAACGAGCAGTACTTC. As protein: CASSPYRVPRNEQYF.

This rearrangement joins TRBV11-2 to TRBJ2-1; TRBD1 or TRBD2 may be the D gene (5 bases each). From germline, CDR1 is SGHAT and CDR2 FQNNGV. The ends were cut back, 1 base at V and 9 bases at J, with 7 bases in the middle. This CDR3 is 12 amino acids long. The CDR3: CASSLGGVEQFF. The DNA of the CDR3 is TGTGCCAGCAGCTTAGGAGGGGTTGAGCAGTTCTTC.

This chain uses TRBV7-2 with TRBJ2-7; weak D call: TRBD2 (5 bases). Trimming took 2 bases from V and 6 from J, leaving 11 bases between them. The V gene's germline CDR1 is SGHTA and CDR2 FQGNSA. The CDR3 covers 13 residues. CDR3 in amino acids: CASSLREGFEQYF. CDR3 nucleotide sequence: TGTGCCAGCAGCTTACGGGAAGGGTTCGAGCAGTACTTC.

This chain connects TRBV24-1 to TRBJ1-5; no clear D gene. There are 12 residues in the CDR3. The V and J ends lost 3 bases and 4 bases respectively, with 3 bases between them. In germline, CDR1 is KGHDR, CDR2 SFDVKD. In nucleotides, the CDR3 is TGTGCCACCAGTGATGCGAATCAGCCCCAGCATTTT. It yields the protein CATSDANQPQHF.

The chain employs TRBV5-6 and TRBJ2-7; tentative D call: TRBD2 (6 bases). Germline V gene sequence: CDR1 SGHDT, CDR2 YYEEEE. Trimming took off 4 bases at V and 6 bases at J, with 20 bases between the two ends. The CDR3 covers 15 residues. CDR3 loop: CASSNRRRDRSEQYF. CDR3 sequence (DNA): TGTGCCAGCAGCAACAGGAGGAGGGACCGGTCCGAGCAGTACTTC.

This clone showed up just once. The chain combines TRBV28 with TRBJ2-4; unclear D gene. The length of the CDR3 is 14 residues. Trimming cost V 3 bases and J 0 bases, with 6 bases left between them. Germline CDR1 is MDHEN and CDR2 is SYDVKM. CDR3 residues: CASSFWGAKNIQYF. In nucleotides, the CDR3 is TGTGCCAGCAGTTTTTGGGGAGCCAAAAACATTCAGTACTTC.

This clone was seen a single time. This CDR3 is CASSPGHINTEAFF. The DNA for the CDR3 is TGTGCCAGCAGCCCTGGACACATCAACACTGAAGCTTTCTTT. The chain joins TRBV11-2 to TRBJ1-1, with D possibly matching TRBD1 (5 bases). Germline CDR1 and CDR2: SGHAT and FQNNGV. V was cut by 5 bases and J by 2 bases, with 12 bases left in between. The CDR3 has 14 amino acids.

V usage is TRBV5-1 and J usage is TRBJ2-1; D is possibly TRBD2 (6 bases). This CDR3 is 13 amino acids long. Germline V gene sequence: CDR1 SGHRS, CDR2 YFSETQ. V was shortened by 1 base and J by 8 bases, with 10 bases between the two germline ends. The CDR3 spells CASSLSLAYEQFF. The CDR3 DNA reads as TGCGCCAGCAGCTTGTCCCTAGCGTATGAGCAGTTCTTC.

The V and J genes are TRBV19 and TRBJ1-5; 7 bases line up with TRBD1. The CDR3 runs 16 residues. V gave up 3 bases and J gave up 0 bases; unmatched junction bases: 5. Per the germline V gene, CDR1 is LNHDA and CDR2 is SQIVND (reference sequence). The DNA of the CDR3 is TGTGCCAGTAGTATCAGGACAGGCCATAGCAATCAGCCCCAGCATTTT. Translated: CASSIRTGHSNQPQHF.

The CDR3 protein is CASSKGQGANVLTF. For the CDR3, the DNA is TGTGCCAGCAGCAAGGGACAGGGTGCCAACGTCCTGACTTTC. The genes are TRBV7-9 and TRBJ2-6; 9 bases match TRBD1. CDR1 and CDR2 from the germline V gene are SEHNR and FQNEAQ (reference sequence). This CDR3 is built from 14 residues. J lost 7 bases, V lost 5 bases, and 3 bases had no gene match.

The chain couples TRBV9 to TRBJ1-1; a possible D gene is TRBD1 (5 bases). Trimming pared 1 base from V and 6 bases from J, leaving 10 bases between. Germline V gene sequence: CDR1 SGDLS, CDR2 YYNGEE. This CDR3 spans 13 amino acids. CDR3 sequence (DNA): TGTGCCAGCAGCGTAAATCAGGGTTCTGAAGCTTTCTTT. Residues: CASSVNQGSEAFF.